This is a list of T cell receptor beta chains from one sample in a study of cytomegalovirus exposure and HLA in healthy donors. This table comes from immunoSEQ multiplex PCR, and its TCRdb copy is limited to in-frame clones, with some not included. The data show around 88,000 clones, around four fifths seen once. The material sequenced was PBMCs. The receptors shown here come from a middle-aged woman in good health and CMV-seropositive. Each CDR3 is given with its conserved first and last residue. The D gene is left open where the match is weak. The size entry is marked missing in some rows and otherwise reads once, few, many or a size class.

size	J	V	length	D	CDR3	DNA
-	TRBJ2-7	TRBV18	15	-	CASSPRGGANNEQYF	TGTGCCAGCTCACCTCGAGGGGGGGCGAATAACGAGCAGTACTTC
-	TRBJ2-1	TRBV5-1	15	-	CASSREASVYNEQFF	TGCGCCAGCAGCCGAGAGGCTAGCGTCTACAATGAGCAGTTCTTC
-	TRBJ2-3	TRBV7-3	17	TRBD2	CASSLRLAGGGADTQYF	TGTGCCAGCAGCTTAAGACTAGCGGGAGGTGGGGCAGATACGCAGTATTTT
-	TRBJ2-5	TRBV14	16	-	CASSPRDSWSQETQYF	TGTGCCAGCAGCCCCAGGGACTCTTGGAGCCAAGAGACCCAGTACTTC
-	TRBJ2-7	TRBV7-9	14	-	CSSSLGASTYEQYF	TGTTCCAGCAGCTTAGGTGCCAGTACCTACGAGCAGTACTTC
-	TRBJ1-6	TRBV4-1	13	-	CASSQARSAPLHF	TGCGCCAGCAGCCAAGCGAGGAGCGCACCCCTCCACTTT
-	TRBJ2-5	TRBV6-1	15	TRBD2	CASSELAGVKETQYF	TGTGCCAGCAGTGAGCTAGCGGGGGTTAAAGAGACCCAGTACTTC
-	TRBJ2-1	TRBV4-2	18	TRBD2	CASSQEGLAESSYNEQFF	TGTGCCAGCAGCCAAGAGGGACTAGCTGAAAGCTCCTACAATGAGCAGTTCTTC
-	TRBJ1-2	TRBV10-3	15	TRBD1	CAISESDRTYYGYTF	TGTGCCATCAGTGAGTCGGACAGGACCTACTATGGCTACACCTTC
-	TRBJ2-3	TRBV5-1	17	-	CASSLGLSGLDTDTQYF	TGCGCCAGCAGCTTGGGGCTTAGCGGATTAGACACAGATACGCAGTATTTT
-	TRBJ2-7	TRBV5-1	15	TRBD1	CASSSAGQGLYEQYF	TGCGCCAGCAGCTCCGCGGGACAGGGACTCTACGAGCAGTACTTC
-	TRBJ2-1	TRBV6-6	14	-	CASSYSEGYNEQFF	TGTGCCAGCAGTTACTCGGAGGGGTACAATGAGCAGTTCTTC
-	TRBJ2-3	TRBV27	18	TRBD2	CASSLSRTSGILTDTQYF	TGTGCCAGCAGTTTATCCCGAACTAGCGGGATACTCACAGATACGCAGTATTTT
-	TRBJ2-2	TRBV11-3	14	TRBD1	CASSLGQGTGELFF	TGTGCCAGCAGCTTAGGACAGGGAACCGGGGAGCTGTTTTTT
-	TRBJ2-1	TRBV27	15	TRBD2	CASSWGLAENNEQFF	TGTGCCAGCAGTTGGGGACTAGCGGAGAACAATGAGCAGTTCTTC
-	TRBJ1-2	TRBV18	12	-	CASPRANYGYTF	TGTGCCAGCCCCCGGGCTAACTATGGCTACACCTTC
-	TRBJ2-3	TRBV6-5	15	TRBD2	CASSLLAGRPDTQYF	TGTGCCAGCAGTTTACTAGCGGGGAGACCAGATACGCAGTATTTT
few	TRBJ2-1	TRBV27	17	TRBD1	CASSTQGRTGGYNEQFF	TGTGCCAGCAGCACCCAGGGAAGGACAGGGGGCTACAATGAGCAGTTCTTC
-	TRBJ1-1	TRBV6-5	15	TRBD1	CASSYGQGAGTEAFF	TGTGCCAGCAGTTACGGACAGGGGGCCGGCACTGAAGCTTTCTTT